The 30 T cell receptor beta chains in this list originate from one sample, sequenced in a study of identifying expanded T cells in peripheral blood. Libraries were prepared by immunoSEQ multiplex PCR; TCRdb keeps only in-frame clonotypes and omits some of them. The data show just over 90,000 clones, about nine tenths seen once. Sequencing was done on a sample of blood. Receptor source: a person aged 18 to 75 in good health.

The chain employs TRBV5-1 and TRBJ2-5; 8 bases are shared with TRBD1. The junction had 7 bases not matched to a gene; V was cut back by 2 bases and J by 4 bases. CDR1 is SGHRS, CDR2 YFSETQ, per germline. The CDR3 spans 15 residues. CDR3 residues: CASSLSGGMGETQYF. The CDR3 region has the DNA TGCGCCAGCAGCTTATCAGGGGGCATGGGAGAGACCCAGTACTTC. Filled out from reference TRBV5-1 and TRBJ2-5, the complete variable domain reads KAGVTQTPRYLIKTRGQQVTLSCSPISGHRSVSWYQQTPGQGLQFLFEYFSETQRNKGNFPGRFSGRQFSNSRSEMNVSTLELGDSALYLCASSLSGGMGETQYFGPGTRLLVL.

The chain uses TRBV9 and TRBJ1-1, with D perhaps TRBD1 (5 bases). Germline assignment: CDR1 SGDLS and CDR2 YYNGEE. Trimming took off 4 bases at V and 2 bases at J, with 9 bases between the two ends. The CDR3 is 13 residues long. The CDR3 DNA is TGTGCCAGCAGCCGGGGCCCAAACACTGAAGCTTTCTTT. The encoded protein is CASSRGPNTEAFF.

Here the CDR3 reads CASSLPRGAEAFF. Written as DNA, the CDR3 is TGTGCCAGCAGCTTACCCAGGGGAGCTGAAGCTTTCTTT. The rearrangement joins TRBV7-3 to TRBJ1-1, with a possible D match to TRBD1 (6 bases). The CDR3 covers 13 residues. The germline gives CDR1 SGHTA, CDR2 FQGTGA. V lost 2 bases and J lost 6, with 10 bases in between.

This clone has just one count. J is TRBJ2-7 and V is TRBV7-2, with 7 bases that match TRBD2. Germline CDR1 SGHTA, CDR2 FQGNSA. V lost 3 bases and J lost 6; bases outside the gene matches: 5. The CDR3 is 13 residues long. The CDR3 coding sequence is TGTGCCAGCAGCTTGGTGTCGGGAGGCGAGCAGTACTTC. The encoded protein is CASSLVSGGEQYF.

This chain's CDR3 is CASSQRAGRGYEQYF. The CDR3 DNA follows: TGTGCCAGCAGCCAACGTGCAGGCAGGGGATACGAGCAGTACTTC. This chain connects TRBV14 to TRBJ2-7, with a weak D call TRBD1 (6 bases). CDR1 and CDR2 (germline): SGHDN, FVKESK. Trimming removed 2 bases from V and 4 bases from J, with 15 bases in between. This CDR3 spans 15 amino acids.

This chain joins TRBV5-1 and TRBJ2-2; TRBD2 agrees at 8 bases. The V and J ends lost 2 bases and 1 base, in that order; junction bases with no gene match: 1. Per the germline V gene, CDR1 is SGHRS and CDR2 is YFSETQ. This CDR3 comprises 15 residues. The CDR3 is CASSFSGENTGELFF. The DNA for the CDR3 is TGCGCCAGCAGCTTTAGCGGGGAGAACACCGGGGAGCTGTTTTTT. The full variable domain, in which reference TRBV5-1 and TRBJ2-2 provide the parts outside the CDR3, is KAGVTQTPRYLIKTRGQQVTLSCSPISGHRSVSWYQQTPGQGLQFLFEYFSETQRNKGNFPGRFSGRQFSNSRSEMNVSTLELGDSALYLCASSFSGENTGELFFGEGSRLTVL.

The J gene is TRBJ1-2, the V gene TRBV28; TRBD1 aligns across 8 bases. The V gene end was trimmed by 3 bases and the J gene end by 4 bases; junction bases not matched to a gene: 4. Germline V CDR1 and CDR2: MDHEN, SYDVKM. CDR3 size: 14 residues. The CDR3 DNA is TGTGCCAGCAGTTTGCCGGGACAGGTCTATGGCTACACCTTC. Translating it yields CASSLPGQVYGYTF.

The chain is built from TRBV5-5 and TRBJ2-7; weak D call: TRBD2 (6 bases). Deletions cut 4 bases from V and 0 bases from J, with 14 bases between. Germline lookup yields CDR1 SGHKS and CDR2 YYEKEE (reference sequence). The CDR3 length is 15 residues. The CDR3, as DNA: TGTGCCAGCAGCCAGGGACTGGGTTTCTCCTACGAGCAGTACTTC. Its protein product is CASSQGLGFSYEQYF.

The V gene is TRBV5-1, the J gene TRBJ2-7; D could derive from TRBD1 or TRBD2 (5 bases each). Trimming cost V 3 bases and J 4 bases, with 17 bases left between them. CDR3 length equals 15 residues. Germline V gene data show CDR1 as SGHRS and CDR2 as YFSETQ. The DNA of the CDR3 is TGCGCCAGCAGCTCTACAGGATACCGGACTTACGAGCAGTACTTC. This sequence encodes CASSSTGYRTYEQYF.

V is TRBV6-5 and J is TRBJ2-7, with TRBD1 matching over 8 bases. The CDR3 has 13 residues. CDR1 MNHEY and CDR2 SVGAGI come from the germline V gene. V shed 6 bases and J 3 bases; nucleotides not matched to a gene: 4. CDR3 coding DNA: TGTGCCAGCAGACAGGACAGGGACTACGAGCAGTACTTC. Translating gives CASRQDRDYEQYF.

This clone was counted a single time. The V call is TRBV5-4, the J call TRBJ2-2; D possibly corresponds to TRBD2 (6 bases). CDR1 and CDR2 (germline): SGHNT, YYREEE (reference sequence). V was cut by 10 bases and J by 8 bases, with 15 bases left in between. The CDR3 length is 12 residues. The CDR3 loop reads CAGGDIVGELFF. CDR3 bases: TGTGCCGGCGGGGATATCGTGGGGGAGCTGTTTTTT. The full variable domain, its missing parts supplied by reference TRBV5-4 and TRBJ2-2, is ETGVTQSPTHLIKTRGQQVTLRCSSQSGHNTVSWYQQALGQGPQFIFQYYREEENGRGNFPPRFSGLQFPNYSSELNVNALELDDSALYLCAGGDIVGELFFGEGSRLTVL.

This chain connects TRBV28 to TRBJ1-2, with TRBD1 identical over 8 bases. The CDR3 runs 14 residues. Germline values: CDR1 MDHEN, CDR2 SYDVKM. V lost 2 bases and J lost 5; bases outside the gene matches: 4. CDR3 in amino acids: CASSLIGTGYGYTF. The CDR3 DNA reads as TGTGCCAGCAGTTTAATAGGGACAGGTTATGGCTACACCTTC.

This clone was observed a few times. The rearrangement links TRBV21-1 to TRBJ1-6; the table names TRBD1, a call not compared with the DNA. TRBV21-1 is a pseudogene. The CDR3 length is 14 residues. The chain's CDR3 is CARDLGQGTSPLHF. The CDR3 DNA reads TGTGCCAGAGACCTTGGGCAGGGCACTTCACCCCTCCACTTT.

This rearrangement joins TRBV2 to TRBJ2-7; 11 bases line up with TRBD1. V shed 8 bases, J shed 3 bases, and the junction held 6 bases outside the gene matches. The CDR3 length is 14 residues. Per germline, CDR1 SNHLY and CDR2 FYNNEI. As DNA, the CDR3 is TGTGCCAGCCACCGGACAGGGGGCCTCTACGAGCAGTACTTC. Protein: CASHRTGGLYEQYF. Based on the CDR3 plus reference TRBV2 and TRBJ2-7, the full variable domain is EPEVTQTPSHQVTQMGQEVILRCVPISNHLYFYWYRQILGQKVEFLVSFYNNEISEKSEIFDDQFSVERPDGSNFTLKIRSTKLEDSAMYFCASHRTGGLYEQYFGPGTRLTVT.

This chain joins TRBV11-2 and TRBJ1-3; D unresolved. The CDR3 length is 14 residues. Trimming took off 3 bases at V and 4 bases at J, with 10 bases between the two ends. Germline V gene lookup returns CDR1 SGHAT and CDR2 FQNNGV. CDR3 sequence reads: CASSFRGGGNTIYF. As DNA, the CDR3 is TGTGCCAGCAGCTTTCGGGGAGGAGGAAACACCATATATTTT.

The V call is TRBV5-4, the J call TRBJ1-1, with D hard to call. The germline V gene has CDR1 SGHNT and CDR2 YYREEE (reference sequence). This CDR3 spans 15 amino acids. V shed 0 bases and J shed 1 base, with 10 bases lying between them. In DNA, the CDR3 is TGTGCCAGCAGCTTGGTAGGGTTCTCGAACACTGAAGCTTTCTTT. Residues: CASSLVGFSNTEAFF.

The genes are TRBV15 and TRBJ1-1; the match to TRBD1 covers 8 bases. This CDR3 has 15 amino acids. Germline-derived CDR1 and CDR2 are LNHNV and YYDKDF (reference sequence). Germline trimming cut 1 base from V and 8 bases from J; bases unmatched to any gene: 9. CDR3 sequence: CATSRAGTGSGEAFF. The CDR3 DNA is TGTGCCACCAGCAGAGCGGGGACAGGTTCGGGGGAAGCTTTCTTT. Using reference TRBV15 and TRBJ1-1 for the parts outside the CDR3, the full variable domain is DAMVIQNPRYQVTQFGKPVTLSCSQTLNHNVMYWYQQKSSQAPKLLFHYYDKDFNNEADTPDNFQSRRPNTSFCFLDIRSPGLGDTAMYLCATSRAGTGSGEAFFGQGTRLTVV.

The chain couples TRBV7-8 to TRBJ1-5; 8 bases match TRBD1. CDR3 size: 15 residues. Trimming took 5 bases from V and 0 from J; bases not matched to a gene: 3. Germline CDR1 and CDR2: SGHVS and FQNEAQ. The CDR3 sequence is CASSPDRGSNQPQHF. The DNA of the CDR3 is TGTGCCAGCAGCCCCGACAGGGGTAGCAATCAGCCCCAGCATTTT.

J is TRBJ1-2 and V is TRBV7-9, with TRBD1 matching over 7 bases. The germline CDR1 and CDR2 sequences are SEHNR and FQNEAQ (reference sequence). Trimming at V came to 5 bases and at J to 3 bases, leaving 9 bases not matched to a gene. The CDR3 covers 15 residues. This chain's CDR3 is CASSPTTGSDYGYTF. The DNA of the CDR3 is TGTGCCAGCAGCCCAACGACAGGGTCGGACTATGGCTACACCTTC.

The chain links TRBV5-1 to TRBJ2-7, with a weak D call TRBD1 (6 bases). The CDR3 covers 15 residues. CDR1 and CDR2 from the germline V gene are SGHRS and YFSETQ. Between the trimmed V and J ends, which lost 0 bases and 2 bases, there was a span of 12 bases. CDR3 residues: CASSLAAGAAYEQYF. The CDR3 nucleotides read TGCGCCAGCAGCTTGGCGGCAGGGGCGGCCTACGAGCAGTACTTC.

This rearrangement joins TRBV7-7 to TRBJ2-3; unclear D gene. The V end was cut by 0 bases, the J end by 0 bases, with 7 bases between. Germline V gene data show CDR1 as SSHAT and CDR2 as FNYEAQ (reference sequence). The CDR3 loop spans 15 amino acids. CDR3 in DNA: TGTGCCAGCAGCTTAGCCCCGGGCAGCACAGATACGCAGTATTTT. This translates into CASSLAPGSTDTQYF.

The chain has TRBV28 and TRBJ1-4; D is possibly TRBD1 (5 bases). CDR1 and CDR2 from the germline V gene are MDHEN and SYDVKM. CDR3 length: 11 amino acids. CDR3 amino acids: CGVGGFEKLFF. The CDR3 DNA reads TGTGGCGTGGGGGGATTCGAAAAACTGTTTTTT.

This chain links TRBV9 with TRBJ2-3; no firm D call. This CDR3 is 14 amino acids long. CDR1 SGDLS and CDR2 YYNGEE come from the germline V gene. V dropped 0 bases and J dropped 2 bases, with 7 bases sitting between them. CDR3 sequence: CASSVAPTTDTQYF. As DNA, the CDR3 is TGTGCCAGCAGCGTAGCGCCCACCACAGATACGCAGTATTTT.

The genes are TRBV5-4 and TRBJ2-1; unclear D gene. CDR3 size: 14 residues. Germline V gene lookup returns CDR1 SGHNT and CDR2 YYREEE (reference sequence). Trimming stripped 7 bases from V and 13 bases from J, with 24 bases between. In DNA form, the CDR3 reads TGTGCCAGCTCACCGCCCGAGGCTCCGGACGGTCAGTTCTTC. Translation: CASSPPEAPDGQFF.

By sample fraction, this clone is medium-sized. The V gene is TRBV27, the J gene TRBJ1-5, with D possibly matching TRBD1 (5 bases). The CDR3 spans 18 residues. CDR1 and CDR2 from the germline V gene are MNHEY and SMNVEV (reference sequence). V was clipped by 5 bases and J by 5 bases, with 25 bases between them. The CDR3 region is CASSPIGIGGANHQPQHF. The CDR3 bases are TGTGCCAGCAGTCCCATTGGGATTGGAGGGGCAAATCATCAGCCCCAGCATTTT.

The chain couples TRBV7-9 to TRBJ2-3, with D perhaps matching TRBD1 (6 bases). Per germline, CDR1 SEHNR and CDR2 FQNEAQ (reference sequence). This CDR3 region has 15 residues. Trimming took off 4 bases at V and 2 bases at J, with 13 bases between the two ends. This CDR3 is CASSWDTSFTDTQYF. DNA of the CDR3: TGTGCCAGCAGCTGGGACACTTCATTCACAGATACGCAGTATTTT.

The V call is TRBV7-9, the J call TRBJ2-1; unclear D gene. V was pared by 4 bases and J by 7 bases, with 8 bases between. The CDR3 totals 12 residues. From germline, CDR1 is SEHNR and CDR2 FQNEAQ (reference sequence). CDR3 loop: CASSSWDNEQFF. The CDR3 bases are TGTGCCAGCAGCTCTTGGGATAATGAGCAGTTCTTC.

CDR3 coding DNA: TGTGCCAGCTCACCCCCCGTGGCGTACAATGAGCAGTTCTTC. Its protein product is CASSPPVAYNEQFF. The V gene is TRBV18, the J gene TRBJ2-1; unclear D gene. This CDR3 is 14 amino acids long. Trimming took 3 bases from V and 4 from J, leaving 10 bases between them. Germline V gene data show CDR1 as KGHSH and CDR2 as LQKENI.

This chain links TRBV28 with TRBJ2-7; TRBD2 aligns across 15 bases. CDR3 length: 14 residues. Germline values: CDR1 MDHEN, CDR2 SYDVKM. The J segment lost 6 bases and the V segment lost 7 bases, leaving 4 bases of the junction unmatched. The CDR3 loop is CASTTGLAGGEQYF. CDR3 nucleotides: TGTGCCAGCACCACGGGACTAGCGGGGGGCGAGCAGTACTTC.

This clone was recorded once. J is TRBJ2-2 and V is TRBV28; 8 bases map to TRBD1. This CDR3 region has 15 residues. Germline V lookup: CDR1 MDHEN, CDR2 SYDVKM. The junction had 4 bases not matched to a gene; V was cut back by 6 bases and J by 1 base. The CDR3 nucleotides read TGTGCCAGCAGGACCGGGACAGGGAACACCGGGGAGCTGTTTTTT. It encodes CASRTGTGNTGELFF.